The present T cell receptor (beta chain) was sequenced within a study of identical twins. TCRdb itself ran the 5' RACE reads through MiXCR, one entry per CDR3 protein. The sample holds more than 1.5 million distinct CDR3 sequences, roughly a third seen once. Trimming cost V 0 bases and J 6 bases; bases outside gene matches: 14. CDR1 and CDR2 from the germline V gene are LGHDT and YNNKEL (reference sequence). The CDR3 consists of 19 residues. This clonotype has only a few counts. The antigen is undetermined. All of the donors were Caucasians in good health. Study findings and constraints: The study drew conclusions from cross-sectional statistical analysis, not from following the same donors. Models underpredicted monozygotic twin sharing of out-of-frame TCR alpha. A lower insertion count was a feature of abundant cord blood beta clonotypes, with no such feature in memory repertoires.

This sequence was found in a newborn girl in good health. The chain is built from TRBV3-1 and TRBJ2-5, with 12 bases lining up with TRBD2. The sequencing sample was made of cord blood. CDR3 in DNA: TGTGCCAGCAGCCAAGAGTCGGGTCTAGCGGGGGGGCCTAGGAAGACCCAGTACTTC. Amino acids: CASSQESGLAGGPRKTQYF.